The 14 T cell receptor beta chains listed next were all sequenced from one sample in a study of blood T cells in healthy people across ages. The authors ran a second PCR of about 6 to 11 cycles using a sample-barcoded 5' primer and a J-beta primer mix. A single record per CDR3 protein comes from TCRdb applying MiXCR to the 5' RACE reads. The table has 700,000 or so distinct CDR3 sequences, roughly 20% seen once. The sequencing sample was made of blood. The receptors come from a man aged 70 or older in good health.

The chain links TRBV4-3 to TRBJ2-1; D might be TRBD2 (6 bases). The DNA end is more similar to TRBJ2-7, so the J call may be wrong. This CDR3 has 14 residues. The V gene's germline CDR1 is LGHNA and CDR2 YSLEER. This chain's CDR3 is CASSQDSREDEQYV. The DNA for the CDR3 is TGCGCCAGCAGCCAAGATTCAAGGGAGGACGAGCAGTACGTC.

This clonotype was seen repeatedly, ten times or more. This sequence joins TRBV7-2 and TRBJ2-7; no clear D gene. Trimming left V 4 bases short and J 2 bases short, with 9 bases between. Per germline, CDR1 SGHTA and CDR2 FQGNSA. This CDR3 spans 13 amino acids. CDR3 in DNA: TGTGCCAGCAGCTCTTCAGCCCCCTACGAGCAGTACTTC. Its translation: CASSSSAPYEQYF.

The chain recombines TRBV18 with TRBJ2-5; the D is unclear. Germline loops: CDR1 KGHSH, CDR2 LQKENI. Trimming left V 2 bases short and J 5 bases short, with 12 bases between. This CDR3 contains 14 residues. In DNA form, the CDR3 reads TGTGCCAGCTCACCAGGTTTCGTCGGCGAGACCCAGTACTTC. Its translation: CASSPGFVGETQYF.

In this sample, this clonotype turned up a few times. The chain is built from TRBV12-3 or TRBV12-4 and TRBJ1-5; TRBD1 is a possible D gene (6 bases). This CDR3 contains 14 residues. With 5 bases removed from V and 0 bases from J, the gap between germline ends came to 8 bases. This CDR3 reads CASSRQDSNQPQHF. The CDR3 DNA reads as TGTGCCAGCAGTCGACAGGATAGCAATCAGCCCCAGCATTTT.

A single count supports this clonotype. CDR3: CASSDVGRGANVLTF. DNA of the CDR3: TGTGCCAGCAGCGATGTAGGGCGTGGGGCCAACGTCCTGACTTTC. The chain employs TRBV6-6 and TRBJ2-6; D gene unclear. The V gene's germline CDR1 is MNHNY and CDR2 SVGAGI (reference sequence). Trimming left V 6 bases short and J 3 bases short, with 12 bases between. The CDR3 has 15 amino acids.

This clonotype was detected only once. The V gene is TRBV20-1, the J gene TRBJ2-3; TRBD1 agrees at 7 bases. The CDR3 has 14 amino acids. V gave up 3 bases and J gave up 4 bases; unmatched junction bases: 7. The V gene's germline CDR1 is DFQATT and CDR2 SNEGSKA (reference sequence). CDR3 sequence: CSASKGASADTQYF. The CDR3 DNA is TGCAGTGCTAGTAAGGGGGCAAGCGCAGATACGCAGTATTTT.

The rearrangement joins TRBV29-1 to TRBJ2-5; D is possibly TRBD1 or TRBD2 (5 bases each). The better agreement between TRBJ2-7 and the DNA end casts doubt on the J call. CDR3 length: 14 residues. Germline V gene sequence: CDR1 SQVTM, CDR2 ANQGSEA. In DNA, the CDR3 is TGCAGCGCCCAGACCCAGGGCGGGTACTACGAGCAGTACTTC. Translated: CSAQTQGGYYEQYF.

The chain employs TRBV7-9 and TRBJ2-5; D tentatively fits TRBD1 or TRBD2 (5 bases each). V was cut by 1 base and J by 3 bases, with 12 bases left in between. The CDR3 is 15 amino acids. The germline gives CDR1 SEHNR, CDR2 FQNEAQ (reference sequence). The CDR3 DNA reads as TGTGCCAGCAGCTTAGTCCGGGGCTTCGAAGAGACCCAGTACTTC. It encodes CASSLVRGFEETQYF.

V and J are TRBV7-2 and TRBJ2-1, with 9 bases identical to TRBD1. Germline loops: CDR1 SGHTA, CDR2 FQGNSA. The CDR3 length is 13 residues. V trimming: 1 base; J trimming: 15 bases; junction bases outside the gene matches: 7. CDR3 nucleotides: TGTGCCAGCAGCTTAGACGGGGGGACAGGGTTGTTCTTC. Translating it yields CASSLDGGTGLFF.

The V gene is TRBV24-1, the J gene TRBJ2-3; 8 positions agree with TRBD2. CDR1 is KGHDR and CDR2 is SFDVKD in the germline V gene. The CDR3 length is 15 residues. The V and J ends lost 6 bases and 6 bases, in that order; junction bases with no gene match: 10. Here the CDR3 reads CATSLTGGPRDTQYF. The CDR3 DNA reads as TGTGCCACCAGTCTTACGGGGGGGCCCCGCGATACGCAGTATTTT.

This clonotype has a count of ten or more. The chain uses TRBV11-2 and TRBJ2-7; D is perhaps TRBD1 or TRBD2 (5 bases each). V lost 3 bases and J 3 bases, leaving 12 bases between the germline ends. CDR3 length equals 14 residues. CDR1 and CDR2 from the germline V gene are SGHAT and FQNNGV. CDR3 in amino acids: CASSFTGTSYEQYF. As DNA, the CDR3 is TGTGCCAGCAGCTTTACGGGGACGAGCTACGAGCAGTACTTC. The variable domain in full, completed from reference TRBV11-2 and TRBJ2-7, reads EAGVAQSPRYKIIEKRQSVAFWCNPISGHATLYWYQQILGQGPKLLIQFQNNGVVDDSQLPKDRFSAERLKGVDSTLKIQPAKLEDSAVYLCASSFTGTSYEQYFGPGTRLTVT.

The V call is TRBV20-1, the J call TRBJ2-3, with 10 bases lining up with TRBD1. The germline V gene encodes CDR1 DFQATT and CDR2 SNEGSKA (reference sequence). CDR3 size: 16 residues. V trimming: 7 bases; J trimming: 1 base; junction bases outside the gene matches: 11. CDR3 loop: CSGRQGAELGTDTQYF. Here the CDR3 DNA reads TGCAGTGGCCGACAGGGGGCGGAGCTGGGCACAGATACGCAGTATTTT.

This clonotype occurred a few times. The gene calls are TRBV29-1 and TRBJ1-1; no clear D. Germline CDR1 and CDR2: SQVTM and ANQGSEA. V dropped 4 bases and J dropped 0 bases, with 9 bases sitting between them. The CDR3 consists of 13 residues. In DNA, the CDR3 is TGCAGCGTTGGGCACGCAATGAACACTGAAGCTTTCTTT. It yields the protein CSVGHAMNTEAFF.

The gene calls are TRBV7-2 and TRBJ1-2; the D is unclear. The CDR3 totals 12 residues. Between the trimmed V and J ends, which lost 1 base and 9 bases, there was a span of 9 bases. CDR1 is SGHTA and CDR2 is FQGNSA in the germline V gene. The DNA for the CDR3 is TGTGCCAGCAGCTTAGGGGTAGCAAGCTACACCTTC. Its protein product is CASSLGVASYTF.